The rows below give T cell receptor beta chains drawn from one sample of a study of cytomegalovirus exposure and HLA in healthy donors. Repertoires were generated with immunoSEQ multiplex PCR, while TCRdb's copy carries only in-frame clones and drops some. The sample has some 110,000 clones; 65% to 80% are singletons. The specimen sequenced was PBMCs. Receptors originate from a woman in her fifties or sixties in good health and CMV-seropositive. CDR3s include the opening cysteine and the closing phenylalanine or tryptophan.

cdr3_aa: CASSLGVGGQETQYF; j_call: TRBJ2-5; v_call: TRBV5-6
cdr3_aa: CASSQERGSGIYEQYF; j_call: TRBJ2-7; v_call: TRBV14
cdr3_aa: CASSPGQKNQETQYF; j_call: TRBJ2-5; v_call: TRBV6-5
cdr3_aa: CASSIDRGLGQPQHF; j_call: TRBJ1-5; v_call: TRBV19
cdr3_aa: CASSPGRLVSTDTQYF; j_call: TRBJ2-3; v_call: TRBV5-4
cdr3_aa: CSVEDPGGDGYTF; j_call: TRBJ1-2; v_call: TRBV29-1
cdr3_aa: CASSLGGRGPGETQYF; j_call: TRBJ2-5; v_call: TRBV5-1
cdr3_aa: CASSPLPRGGVETQYF; j_call: TRBJ2-5; v_call: TRBV18
cdr3_aa: CASSALNSNYGYTF; j_call: TRBJ1-2; v_call: TRBV9
cdr3_aa: CASSPRGASTDTQYF; j_call: TRBJ2-3; v_call: TRBV7-9
cdr3_aa: CASSPGGQSSYEQYF; j_call: TRBJ2-7; v_call: TRBV27
cdr3_aa: CSVRGIGVSEAFF; j_call: TRBJ1-1; v_call: TRBV29-1
cdr3_aa: CASSLRRSQETQYF; j_call: TRBJ2-5; v_call: TRBV4-2
cdr3_aa: CASSENGGGTDTQYF; j_call: TRBJ2-3; v_call: TRBV2
cdr3_aa: CASSIGRTAGGLGQPQHF; j_call: TRBJ1-5; v_call: TRBV19
cdr3_aa: CASKGGAIPYGYTF; j_call: TRBJ1-2; v_call: TRBV2
cdr3_aa: CASSYLGRVGNTIYF; j_call: TRBJ1-3; v_call: TRBV6-5
cdr3_aa: CASSPGTSVVDTQYF; j_call: TRBJ2-3; v_call: TRBV13
cdr3_aa: CAWRKKGASNQPQHF; j_call: TRBJ1-5; v_call: TRBV30
cdr3_aa: CASSQALAVSYEQYF; j_call: NA; v_call: TRBV4-3
cdr3_aa: CASSLGGQGAYEQFF; j_call: TRBJ2-1; v_call: TRBV7-2
cdr3_aa: CASSLSTQGYTNYGYTF; j_call: TRBJ1-2; v_call: TRBV7-8
cdr3_aa: CASSPDRGNEKLFF; j_call: TRBJ1-4; v_call: TRBV7-2
cdr3_aa: CASSQDPPSGSKNIQYF; j_call: TRBJ2-4; v_call: TRBV4-2
cdr3_aa: CASSQGLAGTYEQYF; j_call: TRBJ2-7; v_call: TRBV6-5
cdr3_aa: CASSVGGRAHGEQFF; j_call: TRBJ2-1; v_call: TRBV9
cdr3_aa: CASSPRQGADTQYF; j_call: TRBJ2-3; v_call: TRBV18
cdr3_aa: CASSWEGVPLAKNIQYF; j_call: TRBJ2-4; v_call: TRBV30
cdr3_aa: CASTQGPGNTIYF; j_call: TRBJ1-3; v_call: TRBV2
cdr3_aa: CASSPPSGRTNRREQFF; j_call: TRBJ2-1; v_call: TRBV18
cdr3_aa: CASSQEFQGPSTDTQYF; j_call: TRBJ2-3; v_call: TRBV4-3
cdr3_aa: CAWIGQQGDYSGANVLTF; j_call: TRBJ2-6; v_call: TRBV30
cdr3_aa: CASSIQANTGELFF; j_call: TRBJ2-2; v_call: TRBV19
cdr3_aa: CASSQYRGQGIYSNQPQHF; j_call: TRBJ1-5; v_call: TRBV7-9
cdr3_aa: CASRNRGSPGELFF; j_call: TRBJ2-2; v_call: TRBV6-6